One sample yielded the 24 T cell receptor beta chains listed below, sequenced in a study of T cell responses to AZD1222 COVID-19 vaccine. Measured with immunoSEQ multiplex PCR; TCRdb has only the in-frame clones, and not every one. The sample comprises about 150,000 clones, roughly 90% of which are singletons, and 18% rests with the top ten. The material was peripheral blood, obtained on day 0 of AZD1222 vaccination. Receptors originate from an adult in good health.

J is TRBJ1-4 and V is TRBV5-5, with a weak D call TRBD1 (5 bases). The CDR3 covers 15 residues. The V end was cut by 6 bases, the J end by 5 bases, with 17 bases between. Germline V gene data show CDR1 as SGHKS and CDR2 as YYEKEE (reference sequence). This CDR3 reads CASTQGTQTNEKLFF. The CDR3 DNA reads TGTGCCAGCACCCAAGGGACGCAAACAAATGAAAAACTGTTTTTT.

V usage is TRBV2 and J usage is TRBJ2-3, with TRBD2 matching over 12 bases. Germline CDR1 is SNHLY and CDR2 is FYNNEI. The CDR3 has 17 amino acids. V lost 5 bases to trimming and J lost 4 bases; unmatched junction nucleotides: 10. CDR3 bases: TGTGCCAGCAGTAAAACTAGCGGGAGGACACTGCCAGATACGCAGTATTTT. Translated: CASSKTSGRTLPDTQYF.

The J gene is TRBJ1-3, the V gene TRBV6-5, with 10 bases fitting TRBD1. The CDR3 extends over 13 amino acids. Trimming at V came to 6 bases and at J to 5 bases, leaving 1 base not matched to a gene. Per the germline V gene, CDR1 is MNHEY and CDR2 is SVGAGI. The CDR3 DNA sequence: TGTGCCAGCAGGGGACAGGGGAGAAACACCATATATTTT. Its protein is CASRGQGRNTIYF.

This chain joins TRBV30 and TRBJ1-1, with a possible D match to TRBD1 (5 bases). Germline CDR1 GTSNPN, CDR2 SVGIG (reference sequence). V lost 0 bases to trimming and J lost 1 base, with 27 bases between them. The CDR3 runs 20 residues. CDR3 sequence: CAWSVKGAGLYLRGNTEAFF. The DNA for the CDR3 is TGTGCCTGGAGTGTAAAAGGGGCAGGACTCTACCTTAGAGGGAACACTGAAGCTTTCTTT.

The chain has TRBV28 and TRBJ1-2; D call uncertain. V lost 2 bases and J 5 bases, leaving 15 bases between the germline ends. Germline CDR1 MDHEN, CDR2 SYDVKM. The CDR3 sequence is 15 residues long. The CDR3 is CASSLSIDAWYGYTF. CDR3 DNA: TGTGCCAGCAGTTTAAGTATAGATGCTTGGTATGGCTACACCTTC.

The V and J genes are TRBV9 and TRBJ2-3; TRBD2 matches at 8 bases. The CDR3 runs 15 residues. Germline V gene data show CDR1 as SGDLS and CDR2 as YYNGEE. V lost 4 bases to trimming and J lost 1 base; unmatched junction nucleotides: 5. The chain's CDR3 is CASSPRGGRTDTQYF. The CDR3 DNA sequence: TGTGCCAGCAGCCCCCGGGGGGGCCGCACAGATACGCAGTATTTT.

The chain has TRBV30 and TRBJ2-1, with D possibly matching TRBD1 (6 bases). Germline CDR1 reads GTSNPN; CDR2 reads SVGIG (reference sequence). The CDR3 loop spans 13 amino acids. Trimming cost V 2 bases and J 5 bases, with 10 bases left between them. CDR3 sequence: CAWSWGPHNEQFF. In DNA, the CDR3 is TGTGCCTGGAGTTGGGGGCCCCACAATGAGCAGTTCTTC.

The chain carries TRBV15 and TRBJ2-7, with D possibly TRBD2 on 5 matching bases. Germline CDR1 and CDR2: LNHNV and YYDKDF (reference sequence). This CDR3 contains 15 residues. Trimming cost V 4 bases and J 2 bases, with 15 bases left between them. CDR3 region: CATSIDRGNTYEQYF. CDR3 sequence (DNA): TGTGCCACCAGCATAGATCGAGGGAACACCTACGAGCAGTACTTC.

The chain recombines TRBV28 with TRBJ1-2; maybe TRBD1 (6 bases). V gave up 8 bases and J gave up 8 bases, with 21 bases separating them. CDR1 is MDHEN and CDR2 is SYDVKM in the germline V gene. CDR3 size: 14 residues. CDR3: CASFRTQGQGGYTF. The DNA for the CDR3 is TGTGCCAGCTTCCGAACCCAGGGGCAGGGAGGCTACACCTTC.

The rearrangement links TRBV7-3 to TRBJ2-7; 7 bases are a match to TRBD2. The CDR3 covers 16 residues. Germline trimming cut 5 bases from V and 0 bases from J; bases unmatched to any gene: 10. The germline gives CDR1 SGHTA, CDR2 FQGTGA. The CDR3 DNA sequence: TGTGCCAGCAGCCAAGGGCCAGCGGGAAGCTCCTACGAGCAGTACTTC. Amino acids: CASSQGPAGSSYEQYF.

J is TRBJ2-1 and V is TRBV5-1; TRBD1 agrees at 8 bases. The CDR3 is 17 residues long. Germline V gene data show CDR1 as SGHRS and CDR2 as YFSETQ. Trimming cost V 4 bases and J 3 bases; bases outside gene matches: 12. In DNA form, the CDR3 reads TGCGCCAGCAGCCTACCGACAGGGGTCACTGGCTACAATGAGCAGTTCTTC. Translation: CASSLPTGVTGYNEQFF.

This rearrangement joins TRBV7-9 to TRBJ1-3; D is perhaps TRBD1 (5 bases). V lost 5 bases and J lost 8, with 10 bases in between. The CDR3 totals 12 residues. The V gene's germline CDR1 is SEHNR and CDR2 FQNEAQ (reference sequence). CDR3 region: CASSEQGDTIYF. The CDR3 coding sequence is TGTGCCAGCAGCGAACAAGGGGACACCATATATTTT.

This clone was counted a single time. The chain carries TRBV6-4 and TRBJ1-6; weak D call: TRBD1 (5 bases). The CDR3 loop spans 15 amino acids. Germline assignment: CDR1 MRHNA and CDR2 SNTAGT. V was pared by 6 bases and J by 5 bases, with 14 bases between. The CDR3 protein is CASRWDHTNNSPLHF. The DNA for the CDR3 is TGTGCCAGCAGATGGGACCACACTAATAATTCACCCCTCCACTTT.

This sequence joins TRBV5-4 and TRBJ1-2; D gene ambiguous. The CDR3 covers 14 residues. Germline CDR1 and CDR2: SGHNT and YYREEE (reference sequence). Trimming stripped 6 bases from V and 3 bases from J, with 15 bases between. CDR3 in amino acids: CASTPGSRDYGYTF. The CDR3 DNA reads TGTGCCAGCACACCGGGGTCCAGAGACTATGGCTACACCTTC.

CDR3 loop: CASSLGAGRKGEQYF. Written as DNA, the CDR3 is TGTGCCAGCAGCTTAGGGGCAGGGCGGAAAGGCGAGCAGTACTTC. V and J are TRBV7-2 and TRBJ2-7; a weak D match, TRBD1 (5 bases). Between the trimmed V and J ends, which lost 1 base and 6 bases, there was a span of 16 bases. Germline CDR1 SGHTA, CDR2 FQGNSA. There are 15 residues in the CDR3.

CDR3 loop: CASSLEDRANYNSPLHF. The CDR3 region has the DNA TGTGCCAGCAGCTTAGAGGACAGGGCGAATTACAATTCACCCCTCCACTTT. This chain joins TRBV7-8 and TRBJ1-6; the match to TRBD1 covers 8 bases. The CDR3 is made up of 17 amino acids. Germline trimming cut 1 base from V and 7 bases from J; bases unmatched to any gene: 9. Germline loops: CDR1 SGHVS, CDR2 FQNEAQ.

This chain links TRBV4-1 with TRBJ2-2, with 7 positions matching TRBD1. Germline V gene lookup returns CDR1 MGHRA and CDR2 YSYEKL. The CDR3 has 22 amino acids. The V gene end was trimmed by 4 bases and the J gene end by 2 bases; junction bases not matched to a gene: 25. DNA of the CDR3: TGCGCCAGCAGCCTCCTTTCGTTAAGGGTGGCAGGGGGTAAGACTAACACCGGGGAGCTGTTTTTT. Translating gives CASSLLSLRVAGGKTNTGELFF.

The chain carries TRBV29-1 and TRBJ1-2; tentatively, D is TRBD1 (6 bases). This CDR3 contains 11 residues. The germline gives CDR1 SQVTM, CDR2 ANQGSEA. Trimming left V 7 bases short and J 4 bases short, with 10 bases between. CDR3 sequence: CSGGGLYGYTF. The CDR3 DNA reads as TGCAGCGGGGGGGGGCTCTATGGCTACACCTTC. The entire variable domain, with the rest obtained from reference TRBV29-1 and TRBJ1-2, is as follows: SAVISQKPSRDICQRGTSLTIQCQVDSQVTMMFWYRQQPGQSLTLIATANQGSEATYESGFVIDKFPISRPNLTFSTLTVSNMSPEDSSIYLCSGGGLYGYTFGSGTRLTVV.

The V call is TRBV7-2, the J call TRBJ1-1; D perhaps matches TRBD1 (5 bases). Looked up from germline, CDR1 is SGHTA and CDR2 is FQGNSA. Between the trimmed V and J ends, which lost 5 bases and 1 base, there was a span of 11 bases. The CDR3 is 14 amino acids. The CDR3 protein is CASSPGAANTEAFF. For the CDR3, the DNA is TGTGCCAGCAGCCCCGGGGCGGCGAACACTGAAGCTTTCTTT.

This chain connects TRBV18 to TRBJ2-1; possible D gene TRBD1, 5 bases. The CDR3 extends over 15 amino acids. From germline, CDR1 is KGHSH and CDR2 LQKENI. Trimming pared 6 bases from V and 4 bases from J, leaving 16 bases between. DNA of the CDR3: TGTGCCAGCTCGGTGAATACAGGAGTATACAATGAGCAGTTCTTC. It codes for CASSVNTGVYNEQFF.

The chain is built from TRBV6-5 and TRBJ2-7; TRBD2 might be the D (6 bases). In germline, CDR1 is MNHEY, CDR2 SVGAGI. Trimming removed 3 bases from V and 4 bases from J, with 16 bases in between. The CDR3 totals 15 residues. The CDR3 protein is CASSYGAGPRYEQYF. DNA of the CDR3: TGTGCCAGCAGTTATGGGGCGGGGCCCCGTTACGAGCAGTACTTC.

This clone has only one observation. V usage is TRBV2 and J usage is TRBJ1-3; weak D call: TRBD1 (6 bases). CDR1 is SNHLY and CDR2 is FYNNEI in the germline V gene. V lost 9 bases and J 5 bases, leaving 11 bases between the germline ends. This CDR3 contains 12 residues. Here the CDR3 reads CARTGLRNTIYF. CDR3 nucleotide sequence: TGTGCCAGGACAGGACTTCGAAACACCATATATTTT.

The count of this clone is one. The chain joins TRBV12-5 to TRBJ1-2; D perhaps matches TRBD1 (5 bases). In germline, CDR1 is LGHNT, CDR2 FRNRAP. The CDR3 runs 13 residues. Deletions cut 11 bases from V and 4 bases from J, with 17 bases between. CDR3 protein: CALRQSGGYGYTF. Here the CDR3 DNA reads TGTGCTCTGAGACAGTCTGGGGGCTATGGCTACACCTTC.

The genes are TRBV10-3 and TRBJ2-1, with 10 bases lining up with TRBD2. Germline CDR1 ENHRY, CDR2 SYGVKD. CDR3 length equals 17 residues. Trimming cost V 2 bases and J 0 bases; bases outside gene matches: 4. The CDR3 DNA sequence: TGTGCCATCAGTGAGCAGGGACTAGCGTTCTCCTACAATGAGCAGTTCTTC. Amino acid sequence: CAISEQGLAFSYNEQFF.